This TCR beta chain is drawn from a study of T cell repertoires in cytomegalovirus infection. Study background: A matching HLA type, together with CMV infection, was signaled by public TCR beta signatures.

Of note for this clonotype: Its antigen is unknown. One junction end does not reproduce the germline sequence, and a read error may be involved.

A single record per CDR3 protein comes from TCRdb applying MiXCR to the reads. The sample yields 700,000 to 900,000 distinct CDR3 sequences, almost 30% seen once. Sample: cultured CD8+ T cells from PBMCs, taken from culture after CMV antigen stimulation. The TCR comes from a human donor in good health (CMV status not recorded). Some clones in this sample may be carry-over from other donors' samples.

DNA of the CDR3: TGTGCCAGCAGCCCGCCGGCCTCCTTC. As protein: CASSPPASF. The chain couples TRBV7-9 to TRBJ1-2, with D unclear. This CDR3 has 9 residues. Per germline, CDR1 SEHNR and CDR2 FQNEAQ (reference sequence).